One sample yielded the 22 T cell receptor beta chains listed below, sequenced in a study of blood T cell repertoires in COVID-19. Only in-frame clones appear in the TCRdb table, and some are missing; sequencing was by immunoSEQ multiplex PCR. This table holds around 170,000 clones, 78% found once. Material for sequencing was peripheral blood. The receptors were sampled from a woman older than 75 with acute or convalescent COVID-19.

The J gene is TRBJ1-1, the V gene TRBV25-1, with TRBD1 as a possible D gene (5 bases). Trimming pared 8 bases from V and 5 bases from J, leaving 21 bases between. Looked up from germline, CDR1 is MGHDK and CDR2 is SYGVNS. The CDR3 runs to 15 residues. CDR3 loop: CASLLSRGVATEAFF. The CDR3 nucleotides read TGTGCCAGCCTGCTGAGTAGGGGCGTAGCAACTGAAGCTTTCTTT.

This sequence joins TRBV6-5 and TRBJ1-2; 7 bases agree with TRBD1. This CDR3 has 14 amino acids. Per germline, CDR1 MNHEY and CDR2 SVGAGI. With 10 bases clipped from V and 2 bases from J, the junction kept 10 bases outside the gene matches. The chain's CDR3 is CATSKQGSNYGYTF. The CDR3 coding sequence is TGTGCCACATCTAAACAGGGGAGCAACTATGGCTACACCTTC.

The chain uses TRBV7-9 and TRBJ2-5; 8 bases are shared with TRBD1. The CDR3 consists of 15 residues. Per germline, CDR1 SEHNR and CDR2 FQNEAQ (reference sequence). J was trimmed by 2 bases and V by 1 base; bases with no gene match: 3. The chain's CDR3 is CASSLDRGIQETQYF. The CDR3, as DNA: TGTGCCAGCAGCTTAGACAGGGGGATACAAGAGACCCAGTACTTC.

The chain combines TRBV2 with TRBJ2-5, with 11 nucleotides matching TRBD2. Looked up from germline, CDR1 is SNHLY and CDR2 is FYNNEI. V gave up 11 bases and J gave up 5 bases; unmatched junction bases: 16. The length of the CDR3 is 16 residues. The DNA of the CDR3 is TGTGCCCGCCAAGGGGTTGTAGCGGGAGGGCCGGAGACCCAGTACTTC. It encodes CARQGVVAGGPETQYF.

The genes are TRBV7-9 and TRBJ1-2; D gene uncertain. Germline CDR1 SEHNR, CDR2 FQNEAQ (reference sequence). Trimming shortened V by 3 bases and J by 3 bases, and 8 bases separated the two germline ends. The CDR3 loop spans 13 amino acids. CDR3 region: CASSFGSDYGYTF. The CDR3 DNA sequence: TGTGCCAGCAGCTTCGGGTCAGACTATGGCTACACCTTC.

This clone appeared once. As DNA, the CDR3 is TGTGCCAGCAGCTTTCGGGGTACCTGGGATGAGCAGTTCTTC. Translation gives CASSFRGTWDEQFF. This chain connects TRBV3-1 (or the pseudogene TRBV3-2) to TRBJ2-1; maybe TRBD2 (5 bases). The CDR3 is 14 residues long. Germline lookup yields CDR1 LGHDT and CDR2 YNNKEL (reference sequence). V was pared by 5 bases and J by 8 bases, with 16 bases between.

The gene calls are TRBV2 and TRBJ2-7; D may be TRBD2 (5 bases). The germline V gene encodes CDR1 SNHLY and CDR2 FYNNEI. The CDR3 consists of 14 residues. V shed 3 bases and J shed 0 bases, with 9 bases lying between them. The CDR3 nucleotides read TGTGCCAGCAGTGAGAGCGGAAGCTCCTACGAGCAGTACTTC. This codes for CASSESGSSYEQYF.

V is TRBV19 and J is TRBJ2-5; 11 bases map to TRBD1. With 5 bases clipped from V and 5 bases from J, the junction kept 7 bases outside the gene matches. The CDR3 has 15 residues. The germline CDR1 and CDR2 sequences are LNHDA and SQIVND (reference sequence). CDR3 amino acids: CASSPWTGGPETQYF. Written as DNA, the CDR3 is TGTGCCAGTAGTCCTTGGACAGGGGGCCCGGAGACCCAGTACTTC.

The V call is TRBV7-8, the J call TRBJ2-7, with D possibly being TRBD1 (6 bases). Trimming left V 5 bases short and J 1 base short, with 9 bases between. There are 13 residues in the CDR3. Germline V CDR1 and CDR2: SGHVS, FQNEAQ. The CDR3 loop is CASSLDRSYEQYF. CDR3 bases: TGTGCCAGCAGCCTTGACAGGTCCTACGAGCAGTACTTC.

This rearrangement joins TRBV30 to TRBJ1-1, with TRBD1 identical over 8 bases. CDR3 length equals 13 residues. CDR1 is GTSNPN and CDR2 is SVGIG in the germline V gene (reference sequence). After removal of 2 bases from V and 5 bases from J, the junction contained 4 bases not matched to a gene. CDR3 residues: CAWSLTGDTEAFF. The CDR3 bases are TGTGCCTGGAGTTTGACAGGGGATACTGAAGCTTTCTTT.

The gene calls are TRBV28 and TRBJ2-3; D is undetermined. Germline V gene data show CDR1 as MDHEN and CDR2 as SYDVKM. Trimming took off 2 bases at V and 1 base at J, with 4 bases between the two ends. The CDR3 length is 13 residues. The CDR3, as DNA: TGTGCCAGCAGTTTAGCGCGCACAGATACGCAGTATTTT. As protein: CASSLARTDTQYF.

The rearrangement joins TRBV6-6 to TRBJ1-6, with TRBD1 matching over 8 bases. CDR1 and CDR2 (germline): MNHNY, SVGAGI (reference sequence). V lost 6 bases to trimming and J lost 8 bases; unmatched junction nucleotides: 9. CDR3 length: 15 residues. In DNA, the CDR3 is TGTGCCAGCAGGGACAGGGTCATGAAAGATTCACCCCTCCACTTT. Amino acids: CASRDRVMKDSPLHF.

This chain uses TRBV5-4 with TRBJ2-7; D call uncertain. The CDR3 runs 12 residues. Deletions cut 0 bases from V and 6 bases from J, with 7 bases between. Germline CDR1 reads SGHNT; CDR2 reads YYREEE (reference sequence). CDR3 residues: CASSLVPSEQYF. CDR3 sequence (DNA): TGTGCCAGCAGCTTGGTACCTAGCGAGCAGTACTTC.

The chain has TRBV5-1 and TRBJ2-7; TRBD2 is a possible D gene (6 bases). Per germline, CDR1 SGHRS and CDR2 YFSETQ. The CDR3 has 11 amino acids. Deletions cut 3 bases from V and 5 bases from J, with 6 bases between. The CDR3 nucleotides read TGCGCCAGCAGCTGGGGGGACGAGCAGTACTTC. It encodes CASSWGDEQYF.

The chain uses TRBV6-5 and TRBJ1-1; TRBD1 might be the D (6 bases). This CDR3 is 12 amino acids long. V lost 7 bases and J 11 bases, leaving 17 bases between the germline ends. Germline CDR1 reads MNHEY; CDR2 reads SVGAGI. In nucleotides, the CDR3 is TGTGCCAGCACCGGCGTGGGGGGGCCGGCTTTCTTT. Amino acid sequence: CASTGVGGPAFF.

This rearrangement joins TRBV5-1 to TRBJ2-5; D is possibly TRBD2 (6 bases). The germline CDR1 and CDR2 sequences are SGHRS and YFSETQ. V dropped 0 bases and J dropped 1 base, with 13 bases sitting between them. CDR3 length: 16 residues. CDR3 nucleotides: TGCGCCAGCAGCTTGGATCCCGGGAGCCTCCAAGAGACCCAGTACTTC. It is translated as CASSLDPGSLQETQYF.

The chain recombines TRBV11-3 with TRBJ2-2; D perhaps matches TRBD2 (5 bases). Germline CDR1 and CDR2: SGHNT and YENEEA. The CDR3 is 13 residues long. Trimming took off 3 bases at V and 6 bases at J, with 8 bases between the two ends. CDR3 coding DNA: TGTGCCAGCAGCTTCGAGGGCTCCGGGGAGCTGTTTTTT. It specifies CASSFEGSGELFF.

CDR3 bases: TGTGCCAGCAGTCAACAGCACAATCAGCCCCAGCATTTT. Its translation: CASSQQHNQPQHF. The rearrangement joins TRBV6-4 to TRBJ1-5; D remains unclear. The CDR3 contains 13 residues. V lost 5 bases, J lost 3 bases, and 8 bases lay in between. Germline V CDR1 and CDR2: MRHNA, SNTAGT.

The V and J genes are TRBV11-2 and TRBJ1-2; TRBD1 aligns across 10 bases. V was clipped by 1 base and J by 8 bases; unmatched bases: 7. The CDR3 runs 15 residues. Germline CDR1 SGHAT, CDR2 FQNNGV. This chain's CDR3 is CASSLGFGTGVGYTF. The CDR3 DNA follows: TGTGCCAGCAGCTTAGGGTTCGGGACAGGGGTCGGCTACACCTTC.

The chain recombines TRBV11-2 with TRBJ1-6; 7 nucleotides match TRBD1. Unmatched junction bases numbered 13, after V lost 4 bases and J lost 19 bases. This CDR3 has 13 residues. Germline V gives CDR1 SGHAT, CDR2 FQNNGV. CDR3 in DNA: TGTGCCAGCAGCTCCCCCGGGGGGGACAGCCTTCACTTT. This gives the protein CASSSPGGDSLHF. Full variable domain (missing parts from reference TRBV11-2 and TRBJ1-6): EAGVAQSPRYKIIEKRQSVAFWCNPISGHATLYWYQQILGQGPKLLIQFQNNGVVDDSQLPKDRFSAERLKGVDSTLKIQPAKLEDSAVYLCASSSPGGDSLHFGNGTRLTVT.

This clone came up a few times. This rearrangement joins TRBV19 to TRBJ1-2; D unresolved. Germline V lookup: CDR1 LNHDA, CDR2 SQIVND (reference sequence). This CDR3 is 11 amino acids long. Between the trimmed V and J ends, which lost 3 bases and 7 bases, there was a span of 6 bases. CDR3 in amino acids: CASSIGVGYTF. CDR3 in DNA: TGTGCCAGTAGTATCGGAGTTGGCTACACCTTC.

This sequence joins TRBV7-8 and TRBJ2-2; no reliable D call. V shed 5 bases and J shed 1 base, with 11 bases lying between them. The V gene's germline CDR1 is SGHVS and CDR2 FQNEAQ. CDR3 length equals 15 residues. In DNA form, the CDR3 reads TGTGCCAGCAGCCCAGCGAGGCAGAACACCGGGGAGCTGTTTTTT. The encoded protein is CASSPARQNTGELFF.